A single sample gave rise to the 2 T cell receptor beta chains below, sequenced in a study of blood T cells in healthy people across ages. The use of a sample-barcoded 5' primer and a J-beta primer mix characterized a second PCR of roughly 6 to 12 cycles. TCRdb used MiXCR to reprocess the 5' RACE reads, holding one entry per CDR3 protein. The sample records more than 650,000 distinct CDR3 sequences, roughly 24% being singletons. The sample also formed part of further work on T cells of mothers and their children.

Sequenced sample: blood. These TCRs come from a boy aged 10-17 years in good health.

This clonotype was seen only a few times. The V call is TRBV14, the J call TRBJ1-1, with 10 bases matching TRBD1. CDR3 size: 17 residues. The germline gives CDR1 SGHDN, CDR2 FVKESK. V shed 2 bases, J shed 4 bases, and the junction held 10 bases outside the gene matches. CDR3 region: CASSQMPGTGVGTEAFF. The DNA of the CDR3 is TGTGCCAGCAGCCAAATGCCCGGGACAGGGGTTGGCACTGAAGCTTTCTTT.

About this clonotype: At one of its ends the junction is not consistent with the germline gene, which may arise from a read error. The CDR3 is CASSLYTAVYIF. The CDR3 bases are TGTGCCAGCAGCTTATATACAGCTGTCTACATCTTC. V usage is TRBV7-8 and J usage is TRBJ1-2; D uncertain. The germline V gene encodes CDR1 SGHVS and CDR2 FQNEAQ. The CDR3 loop spans 12 amino acids.